The 18 T cell receptor beta chains given below trace back to one sample, sequenced in a study. One entry per CDR3 protein, called by TCRdb with MiXCR from the 5' RACE reads. The data show roughly 4,900 distinct CDR3 sequences, over 70% seen once. Specimen: naive CD4+ T cells sorted from blood. Subset indicated: naive CD4+ T cells, CD4+CD45RA+CD25-. These receptors were collected from a female donor with breast cancer.

The V call is TRBV20-1, the J call TRBJ2-2, with TRBD2 matching 12 bases. CDR1 is DFQATT, CDR2 SNEGSKA, per germline (reference sequence). Trimming took 6 bases from V and 0 from J; bases not matched to a gene: 8. This CDR3 has 17 amino acids. CDR3 loop: CSAPSGGALANTGELFF. CDR3 DNA sequence: TGCAGTGCCCCTAGCGGGGGGGCCCTCGCGAACACCGGGGAGCTGTTTTTT.

Points on this clonotype: The junction does not match germline at one end; this may be a read error. The chain combines TRBV7-7 with TRBJ2-5; D is ambiguous. The germline V gene encodes CDR1 SSHAT and CDR2 FNYEAQ (reference sequence). The CDR3 spans 15 residues. Here the CDR3 reads CASSLDRAPQETQYF. In DNA, the CDR3 is TGTGCTAGCAGCTTAGACCGGGCCCCACAAGAGACCCAGTACTTC.

The rearrangement joins TRBV7-3 to TRBJ1-1, with D maybe TRBD1 (5 bases). V was trimmed by 2 bases and J by 4 bases, leaving 14 bases between them. This CDR3 contains 15 residues. Germline V gives CDR1 SGHTA, CDR2 FQGTGA. The CDR3 loop reads CASSLYGGGSTEAFF. Written as DNA, the CDR3 is TGTGCCAGCAGCTTATATGGCGGGGGTTCCACTGAAGCTTTCTTT.

The chain couples TRBV29-1 to TRBJ2-7; D gene ambiguous. The germline V gene encodes CDR1 SQVTM and CDR2 ANQGSEA. The ends were cut back, 4 bases at V and 3 bases at J, with 7 bases in the middle. CDR3 length: 11 residues. The CDR3 sequence is CSVGEVYEQYF. The DNA of the CDR3 is TGCAGCGTTGGTGAGGTCTACGAGCAGTACTTC.

The chain recombines TRBV20-1 with TRBJ2-3, with 9 bases lining up with TRBD2. There are 14 residues in the CDR3. Germline CDR1 and CDR2: DFQATT and SNEGSKA (reference sequence). The ends lost 6 bases at V and 3 bases at J; junction bases unmatched: 7. The CDR3 DNA reads as TGCAGTGCAGGTCTAGCGGGGAGAACAGATACGCAGTATTTT. Protein product: CSAGLAGRTDTQYF.

This clonotype has more than one count but fewer than ten. The chain combines TRBV5-1 with TRBJ2-1; D is undetermined. Deletions cut 4 bases from V and 0 bases from J, with 8 bases between. The CDR3 contains 14 residues. The germline V gene encodes CDR1 SGHRS and CDR2 YFSETQ. The CDR3, as DNA: TGCGCCAGCAGCCCTTACAGCTCCTACAATGAGCAGTTCTTC. It encodes CASSPYSSYNEQFF.

The genes are TRBV20-1 and TRBJ2-5, with TRBD2 as a possible D gene (6 bases). Per germline, CDR1 DFQATT and CDR2 SNEGSKA (reference sequence). The germline V and J ends were trimmed by 7 bases and 5 bases, with 17 bases remaining between them. The CDR3 spans 13 residues. CDR3 DNA sequence: TGCAGTGTTAAGGATGCGGGGTTGGAGACCCAGTACTTC. Amino acid sequence: CSVKDAGLETQYF.

Comment on this clonotype: Germline is not matched at one junction end, which may reflect a read error. The gene calls are TRBV20-1 and TRBJ2-3; 12 nucleotides line up with TRBD2. The germline gives CDR1 DFQATT, CDR2 SNEGSKA (reference sequence). This CDR3 region has 18 residues. This CDR3 is CSARSHLLAGGPGDTRYF. The CDR3 region has the DNA TGCAGTGCCCGGTCCCACCTCCTAGCGGGAGGGCCGGGAGATACGCGGTATTTT.

The rearrangement uses TRBV7-9 and TRBJ1-5; the D is unclear. The CDR3 loop spans 15 amino acids. V was clipped by 2 bases and J by 3 bases, with 11 bases between them. The germline CDR1 and CDR2 sequences are SEHNR and FQNEAQ (reference sequence). The CDR3 spells CASSLSVGVNQPQHF. The CDR3 region has the DNA TGTGCCAGCAGCTTAAGTGTAGGCGTCAATCAGCCCCAGCATTTT.

V and J are TRBV6-1 and TRBJ2-7; 10 bases are a match to TRBD1. CDR1 MNHNS and CDR2 SASEGT come from the germline V gene. Trimming cost V 0 bases and J 13 bases; bases outside gene matches: 3. This CDR3 is 12 amino acids long. In DNA, the CDR3 is TGTGCCAGCAGTGAAGCTGGGACAGGGGTTTACTTC. Amino acids: CASSEAGTGVYF.

The chain combines TRBV30 with TRBJ2-1; TRBD2 is a possible D gene (5 bases). Trimming removed 2 bases from V and 5 bases from J, with 13 bases in between. CDR3 length equals 14 residues. The V gene's germline CDR1 is GTSNPN and CDR2 SVGIG (reference sequence). The CDR3 nucleotides read TGTGCCTGGAGTCCTAACACCGGGGACAATGAGCAGTTCTTC. It encodes CAWSPNTGDNEQFF.

V and J are TRBV10-3 and TRBJ2-2; D is perhaps TRBD2 (5 bases). This CDR3 is built from 15 residues. The V end was cut by 3 bases, the J end by 2 bases, with 10 bases between. CDR1 and CDR2 (germline): ENHRY, SYGVKD. The CDR3 sequence is CAISDLRANTGELFF. The CDR3 bases are TGTGCCATCAGTGACCTGCGGGCTAACACCGGGGAGCTGTTTTTT.

The CDR3 DNA reads TGCAGTGCTGGACAGGGAGGCTATGGCTACACCTTC. It translates to CSAGQGGYGYTF. The chain recombines TRBV20-1 with TRBJ1-2; 8 bases fit TRBD1. This CDR3 is 12 amino acids long. With 5 bases clipped from V and 4 bases from J, the junction kept 3 bases outside the gene matches. CDR1 DFQATT and CDR2 SNEGSKA come from the germline V gene (reference sequence).

A note on this clonotype: An end of the junction differs from the germline gene, which may be a read error. The chain recombines TRBV6-5 with TRBJ1-1; 7 positions match TRBD1. CDR1 is MNHEY and CDR2 is SVGAGI in the germline V gene. The CDR3 loop spans 15 amino acids. The CDR3 DNA reads TGTGTCAGCAGTTACTCTCGAGACAGGGATACTGAAGCTTTCTTT. Translation gives CVSSYSRDRDTEAFF.

The V gene is TRBV6-5, the J gene TRBJ1-2; 7 bases line up with TRBD1. This CDR3 is 15 amino acids long. Germline lookup yields CDR1 MNHEY and CDR2 SVGAGI. V dropped 10 bases and J dropped 0; count of bases not matched to a gene: 11. This CDR3 reads CATHSGQRTNYGYTF. CDR3 nucleotides: TGTGCCACCCATTCGGGACAGCGAACTAACTATGGCTACACCTTC.

This clonotype was seen once. The chain recombines TRBV6-2 or TRBV6-3 with TRBJ2-1; 10 bases are shared with TRBD2. Germline CDR1 MNHEY, CDR2 SVGEGT. The CDR3 has 13 residues. J was trimmed by 9 bases and V by 6 bases; bases with no gene match: 5. This chain's CDR3 is CASRGSGGGEQFF. The CDR3 DNA reads TGTGCCAGCAGAGGCAGCGGGGGGGGTGAGCAGTTCTTC.

This chain uses TRBV11-1 with TRBJ2-1; TRBD2 matches 15 bases. The CDR3 has 16 amino acids. The ends lost 0 bases at V and 8 bases at J; junction bases unmatched: 2. Germline CDR1 is SGHAT and CDR2 is FQDESV (reference sequence). The CDR3 region is CASSLAWTSGRDEQFF. CDR3 in DNA: TGTGCCAGCAGCTTAGCCTGGACTAGCGGGAGGGATGAGCAGTTCTTC.

This clonotype was detected only a few times. This sequence joins TRBV9 and TRBJ2-4, with D maybe TRBD1 (6 bases). V was cut by 4 bases and J by 3 bases, with 14 bases left in between. The V gene's germline CDR1 is SGDLS and CDR2 YYNGEE. The CDR3 is 15 amino acids. CDR3 in amino acids: CASSQGGDFKNIQYF. The CDR3 bases are TGTGCCAGCAGCCAAGGGGGTGATTTCAAAAACATTCAGTACTTC.